This T cell receptor beta chain was retrieved from a study of cytomegalovirus exposure and HLA in healthy donors. Study results and caveats: In an earlier analysis, about 87% or about 30%: the productive usage of most TCR beta V segments.

Use of 60 Vbeta and 13 Jbeta primers characterized the PCR. Profiling relied on immunoSEQ multiplex PCR, and the TCRdb table lists in-frame clones only, not all of them. In the table there are about 150,000 clones, roughly 84% of which are singletons. The germline gives CDR1 SGHTA, CDR2 FQGNSA. With V trimmed by 4 bases and J by 2 bases, 11 bases remained unmatched. The CDR3 covers 17 residues. To note about this clone: As yet, its antigen is unknown.

The rearrangement joins TRBV7-2 to TRBJ2-3; 8 bases map to TRBD2. This receptor was identified in a boy under 10 years old in good health and CMV-seronegative. Sample: PBMCs. Here the CDR3 DNA reads TGTGCCAGCAGCTCCCGGGCCGGGGGGGGAACCACAGATACGCAGTATTTT. This translates into CASSSRAGGGTTDTQYF.